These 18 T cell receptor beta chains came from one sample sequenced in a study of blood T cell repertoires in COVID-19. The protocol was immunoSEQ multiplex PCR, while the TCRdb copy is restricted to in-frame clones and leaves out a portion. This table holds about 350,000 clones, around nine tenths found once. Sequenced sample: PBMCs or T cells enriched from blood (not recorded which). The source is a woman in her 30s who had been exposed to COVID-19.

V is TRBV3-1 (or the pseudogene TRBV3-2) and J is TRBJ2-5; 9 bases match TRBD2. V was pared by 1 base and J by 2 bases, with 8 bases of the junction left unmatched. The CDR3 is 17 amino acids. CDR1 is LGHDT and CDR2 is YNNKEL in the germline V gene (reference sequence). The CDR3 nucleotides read TGTGCCAGCAGCCAAGTTGTGCGGACTAGCGAGCAAGAGACCCAGTACTTC. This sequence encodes CASSQVVRTSEQETQYF.

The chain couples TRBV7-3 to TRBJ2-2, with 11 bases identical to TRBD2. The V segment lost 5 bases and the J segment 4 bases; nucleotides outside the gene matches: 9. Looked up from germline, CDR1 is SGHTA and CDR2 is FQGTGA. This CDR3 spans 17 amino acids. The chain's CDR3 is CASSNSGTSGSTGELFF. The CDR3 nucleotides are TGTGCCAGCAGCAACTCCGGGACTAGCGGATCCACCGGGGAGCTGTTTTTT.

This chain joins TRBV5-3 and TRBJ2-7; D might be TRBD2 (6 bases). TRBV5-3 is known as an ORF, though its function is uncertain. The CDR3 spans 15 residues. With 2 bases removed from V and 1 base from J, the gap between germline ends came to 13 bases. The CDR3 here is CARSFYGSLSYEQYF. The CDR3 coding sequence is TGTGCCAGAAGCTTCTACGGGAGTCTGTCCTACGAGCAGTACTTC.

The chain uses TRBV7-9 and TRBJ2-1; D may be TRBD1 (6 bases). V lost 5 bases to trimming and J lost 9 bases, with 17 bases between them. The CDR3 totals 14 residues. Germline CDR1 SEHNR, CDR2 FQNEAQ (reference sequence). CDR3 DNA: TGTGCCAGCAGCGATACAGGGCTTGGTTTTGAGCAGTTCTTC. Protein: CASSDTGLGFEQFF. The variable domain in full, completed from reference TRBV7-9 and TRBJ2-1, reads DTGVSQNPRHKITKRGQNVTFRCDPISEHNRLYWYRQTLGQGPEFLTYFQNEAQLEKSRLLSDRFSAERPKGSFSTLEIQRTEQGDSAMYLCASSDTGLGFEQFFGPGTRLTVL.

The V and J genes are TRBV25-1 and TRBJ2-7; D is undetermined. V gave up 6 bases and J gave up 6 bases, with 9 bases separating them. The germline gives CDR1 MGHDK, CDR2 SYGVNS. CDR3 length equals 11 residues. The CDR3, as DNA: TGTGCCAGCAGCCGGTTCTCCGAGCAGTACTTC. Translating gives CASSRFSEQYF.

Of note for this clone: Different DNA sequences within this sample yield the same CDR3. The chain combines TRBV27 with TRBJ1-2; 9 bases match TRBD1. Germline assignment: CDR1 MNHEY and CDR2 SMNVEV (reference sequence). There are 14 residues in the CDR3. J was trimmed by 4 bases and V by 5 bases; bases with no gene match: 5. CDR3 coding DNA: TGTGCCAGCAGTCAGGGACAGGGCGCCTATGGCTACACCTTC. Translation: CASSQGQGAYGYTF.

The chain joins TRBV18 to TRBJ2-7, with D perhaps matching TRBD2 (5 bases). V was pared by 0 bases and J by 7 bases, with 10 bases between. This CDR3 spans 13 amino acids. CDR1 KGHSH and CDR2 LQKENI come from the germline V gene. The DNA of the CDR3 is TGTGCCAGCTCACCACCGGGAGTTGGGGAGCAGTACTTC. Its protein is CASSPPGVGEQYF. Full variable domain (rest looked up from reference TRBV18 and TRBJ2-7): NAGVMQNPRHLVRRRGQEARLRCSPMKGHSHVYWYRQLPEEGLKFMVYLQKENIIDESGMPKERFSAEFPKEGPSILRIQQVVRGDSAAYFCASSPPGVGEQYFGPGTRLTVT.

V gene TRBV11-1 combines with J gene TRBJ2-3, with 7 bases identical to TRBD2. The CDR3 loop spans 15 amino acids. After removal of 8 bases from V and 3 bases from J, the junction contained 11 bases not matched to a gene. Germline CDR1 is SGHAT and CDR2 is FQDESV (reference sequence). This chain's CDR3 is CASAWGGKRTDTQYF. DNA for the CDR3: TGTGCCAGCGCATGGGGGGGGAAACGGACAGATACGCAGTATTTT. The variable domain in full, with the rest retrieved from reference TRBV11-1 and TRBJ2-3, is EAEVAQSPRYKITEKSQAVAFWCDPISGHATLYWYRQILGQGPELLVQFQDESVVDDSQLPKDRFSAERLKGVDSTLKIQPAELGDSAMYLCASAWGGKRTDTQYFGPGTRLTVL.

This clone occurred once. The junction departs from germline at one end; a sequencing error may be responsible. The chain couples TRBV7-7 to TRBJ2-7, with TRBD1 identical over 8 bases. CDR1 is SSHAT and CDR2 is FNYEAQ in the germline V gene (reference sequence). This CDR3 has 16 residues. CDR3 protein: CASSRKADRVTYEQYF. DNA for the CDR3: TGTGCTAGCAGCCGTAAAGCGGACAGGGTGACCTACGAGCAGTACTTC.

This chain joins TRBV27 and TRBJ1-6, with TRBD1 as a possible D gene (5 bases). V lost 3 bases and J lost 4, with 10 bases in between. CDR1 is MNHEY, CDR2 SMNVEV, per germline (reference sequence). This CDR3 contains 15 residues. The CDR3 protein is CASSFQGLYNSPLHF. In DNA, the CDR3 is TGTGCCAGCAGTTTTCAGGGACTATATAATTCACCCCTCCACTTT.

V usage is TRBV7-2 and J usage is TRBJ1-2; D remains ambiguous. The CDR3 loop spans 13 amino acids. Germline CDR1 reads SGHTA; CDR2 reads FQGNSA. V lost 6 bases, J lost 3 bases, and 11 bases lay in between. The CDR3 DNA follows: TGTGCCAGCAGTAGAGGAACCCACTATGGCTACACCTTC. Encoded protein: CASSRGTHYGYTF.

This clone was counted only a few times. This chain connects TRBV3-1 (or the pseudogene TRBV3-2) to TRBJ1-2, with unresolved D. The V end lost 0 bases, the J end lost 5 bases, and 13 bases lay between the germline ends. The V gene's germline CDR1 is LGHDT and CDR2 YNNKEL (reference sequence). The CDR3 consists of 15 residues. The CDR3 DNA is TGTGCCAGCAGCCAAGACCGGGTCCTACCATATGGCTACACCTTC. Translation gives CASSQDRVLPYGYTF.

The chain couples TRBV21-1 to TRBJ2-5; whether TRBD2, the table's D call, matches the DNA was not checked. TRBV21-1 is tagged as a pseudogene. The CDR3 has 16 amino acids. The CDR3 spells CASSKARAGHQETQYF. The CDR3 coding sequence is TGTGCCAGCAGCAAAGCGAGAGCGGGACACCAAGAGACCCAGTACTTC.

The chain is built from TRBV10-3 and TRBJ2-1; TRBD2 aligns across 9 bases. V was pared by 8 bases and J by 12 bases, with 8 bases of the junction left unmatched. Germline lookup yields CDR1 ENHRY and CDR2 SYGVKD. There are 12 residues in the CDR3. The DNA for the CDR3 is TGTGCCATCGGAACTAGCGGGCAGGGGCAGTTCTTC. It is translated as CAIGTSGQGQFF.

The CDR3 sequence: CASSSGQDNYGYTF. Written as DNA, the CDR3 is TGTGCCAGCAGTTCGGGACAGGATAACTATGGCTACACCTTC. This chain connects TRBV28 to TRBJ1-2, with 8 bases identical to TRBD1. CDR3 length: 14 amino acids. The germline gives CDR1 MDHEN, CDR2 SYDVKM. After removal of 4 bases from V and 1 base from J, the junction contained 2 bases not matched to a gene.

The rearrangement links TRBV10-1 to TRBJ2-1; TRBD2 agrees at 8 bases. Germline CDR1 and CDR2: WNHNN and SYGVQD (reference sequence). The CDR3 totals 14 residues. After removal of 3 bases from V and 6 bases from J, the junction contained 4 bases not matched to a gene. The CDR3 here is CASSDGGASNEQFF. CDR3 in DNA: TGCGCCAGCAGTGACGGGGGGGCAAGCAATGAGCAGTTCTTC.

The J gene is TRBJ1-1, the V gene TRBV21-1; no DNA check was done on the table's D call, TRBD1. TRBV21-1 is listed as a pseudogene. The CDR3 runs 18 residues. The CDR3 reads CASSIGVRDRGRRTEAFF. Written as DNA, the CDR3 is TGTGCCAGCAGCATTGGGGTCCGGGACAGGGGGCGCCGCACTGAAGCTTTCTTT.

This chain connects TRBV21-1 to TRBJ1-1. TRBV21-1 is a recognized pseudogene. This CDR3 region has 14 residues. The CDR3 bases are TGTGCCAGCAGCCCCTTTGCGATGAACACTGAAGCTTTCTTT. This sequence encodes CASSPFAMNTEAFF.